This TCR beta chain was captured in a study of response to subunit inactivated influenza vaccine. TCRdb reprocessed the RT-PCR reads with MiXCR, giving one entry per CDR3 protein. Of 500,000 to 650,000 distinct CDR3 sequences in the sample, about 7.6% were seen once. Points from the study as a whole: That few new T cells are recruited by each seasonal influenza vaccination was the authors' suggestion.

As concerns this clonotype: Antigen: not known.

This specimen consisted of PBMCs from blood, obtained roughly 24 months after vaccination. The TCR originated in a man between 50 and 69 years old who received an inactivated influenza vaccine.

The chain's CDR3 is CASSFSGRENQGYF. In DNA, the CDR3 is TGTGCCAGCAGCTTTAGCGGGAGGGAGAATCAAGGGTACTTC. This chain joins TRBV7-2 and TRBJ2-7, with 11 bases identical to TRBD2. V gave up 3 bases and J gave up 12 bases; unmatched junction bases: 10. The CDR3 totals 14 residues. Per the germline V gene, CDR1 is SGHTA and CDR2 is FQGNSA.